This T cell receptor beta chain derives from a study of blood T cell repertoires in COVID-19. Across the whole study: Nucleic acid was either cDNA or gDNA, and it came from T cells, B-cell-depleted T cells, or PBMCs.

Repertoires were generated with immunoSEQ multiplex PCR, while TCRdb's copy carries only in-frame clones and drops some. This sample has around 200,000 clones, with 75% to 90% found just once. V shed 1 base and J shed 0 bases, with 9 bases lying between them. The germline CDR1 and CDR2 sequences are MNHEY and SVGAGI. This CDR3 comprises 15 residues. The V call is TRBV6-5, the J call TRBJ1-2; D possibly corresponds to TRBD1 (5 bases). The specimen was PBMCs or T cells enriched from blood (not recorded which). The sequence came from a woman aged 25 to 45 who had been exposed to COVID-19. The CDR3, as DNA: TGTGCCAGCAGTTACTTAACAGGCGCTAACTATGGCTACACCTTC. Translating gives CASSYLTGANYGYTF.